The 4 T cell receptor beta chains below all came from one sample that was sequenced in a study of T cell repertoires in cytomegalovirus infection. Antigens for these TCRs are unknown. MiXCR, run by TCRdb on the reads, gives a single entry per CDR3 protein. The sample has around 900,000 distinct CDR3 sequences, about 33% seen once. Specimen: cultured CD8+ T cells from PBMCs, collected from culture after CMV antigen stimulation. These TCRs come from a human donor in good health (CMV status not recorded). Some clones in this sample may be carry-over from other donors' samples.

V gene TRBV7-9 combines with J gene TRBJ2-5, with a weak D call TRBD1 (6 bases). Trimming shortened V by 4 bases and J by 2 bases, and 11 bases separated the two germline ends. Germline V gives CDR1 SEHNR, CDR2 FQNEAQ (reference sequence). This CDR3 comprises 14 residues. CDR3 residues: CASSSSTGQETQYF. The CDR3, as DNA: TGTGCCAGCAGCTCCTCGACAGGTCAAGAGACCCAGTACTTC.

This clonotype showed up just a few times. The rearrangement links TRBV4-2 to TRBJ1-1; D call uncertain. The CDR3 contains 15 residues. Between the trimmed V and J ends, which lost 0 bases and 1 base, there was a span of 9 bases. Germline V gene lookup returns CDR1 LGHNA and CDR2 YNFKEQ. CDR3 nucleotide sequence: TGTGCCAGCAGCCAAGAAAGGTCATGGAACACTGAAGCTTTCTTT. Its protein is CASSQERSWNTEAFF.

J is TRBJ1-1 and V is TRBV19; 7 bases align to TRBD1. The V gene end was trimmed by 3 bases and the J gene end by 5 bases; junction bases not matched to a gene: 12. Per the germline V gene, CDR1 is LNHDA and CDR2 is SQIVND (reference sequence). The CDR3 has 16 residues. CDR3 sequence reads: CASSIEWETGSTEAFF. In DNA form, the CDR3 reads TGTGCCAGTAGTATTGAGTGGGAGACAGGGAGTACTGAAGCTTTCTTT.

DNA of the CDR3: TGTGCCAGCAGTTACAATCCGGACAGAAACACCGGGGAGCTGTTTTTT. Its translation: CASSYNPDRNTGELFF. The gene calls are TRBV6-8 and TRBJ2-2; D may be TRBD1 (6 bases). The CDR3 spans 16 residues. Germline values: CDR1 MNHGY, CDR2 SAAAGT. Trimming took off 2 bases at V and 2 bases at J, with 12 bases between the two ends.